Each of the 29 T cell receptor beta chains below was sequenced from the same sample in a study of T cell repertoires and HLA-DP antigens. Their specific antigens are unknown. Method: immunoSEQ multiplex PCR; TCRdb's copy keeps in-frame clones and lacks some. The profile shows about 110,000 clones, 85% to 95% of them singletons. The specimen was CD4+ T cells from PBMCs. These receptor sequences come from a woman under 30 in good health and CMV-seronegative.

This chain connects TRBV6-6 to TRBJ2-7; D is undetermined. This CDR3 has 13 residues. The V gene lost 2 bases and the J gene lost 2 bases, with 7 bases spanning the gap. The germline V gene has CDR1 MNHNY and CDR2 SVGAGI (reference sequence). The CDR3 DNA sequence: TGTGCCAGCAGTTACGGCAGGACCTACGAGCAGTACTTC. Encoded protein: CASSYGRTYEQYF.

The V call is TRBV7-3, the J call TRBJ1-1, with unresolved D. Per the germline V gene, CDR1 is SGHTA and CDR2 is FQGTGA. There are 16 residues in the CDR3. V lost 6 bases, J lost 3 bases, and 20 bases lay in between. The CDR3 DNA reads TGTGCCAGCAGTCCCGGACGGCTAAAAGGGTACACTGAAGCTTTCTTT. Amino acid sequence: CASSPGRLKGYTEAFF.

The V gene is TRBV28, the J gene TRBJ1-2, with 8 bases aligning to TRBD1. This CDR3 has 13 amino acids. V shed 6 bases and J 8 bases; nucleotides not matched to a gene: 8. Germline-derived CDR1 and CDR2 are MDHEN and SYDVKM. The CDR3 sequence is CASSHDRGRGYTF. The CDR3 DNA follows: TGTGCCAGCAGCCACGACAGGGGCCGGGGCTACACCTTC.

This clone was recorded only once. V gene TRBV6-6 combines with J gene TRBJ1-2; a possible D gene is TRBD1 (5 bases). Germline V CDR1 and CDR2: MNHNY, SVGAGI (reference sequence). V was shortened by 6 bases and J by 3 bases, with 14 bases between the two germline ends. The CDR3 runs to 14 residues. CDR3 region: CASRIPRGHYGYTF. The CDR3, as DNA: TGTGCCAGCAGGATCCCTCGGGGCCACTATGGCTACACCTTC.

The count of this clone is one. The gene calls are TRBV19 and TRBJ2-1; 10 nucleotides align to TRBD1. CDR1 and CDR2 (germline): LNHDA, SQIVND (reference sequence). The CDR3 contains 14 residues. The V gene end was trimmed by 6 bases and the J gene end by 12 bases; junction bases not matched to a gene: 11. The CDR3 loop is CASSDRGLQLGQFF. CDR3 in DNA: TGTGCCAGTAGCGACAGGGGGCTACAACTAGGGCAGTTCTTC. Full variable domain (remainder filled in from reference TRBV19 and TRBJ2-1): DGGITQSPKYLFRKEGQNVTLSCEQNLNHDAMYWYRQDPGQGLRLIYYSQIVNDFQKGDIAEGYSVSREKKESFPLTVTSAQKNPTAFYLCASSDRGLQLGQFFGPGTRLTVL.

The chain uses TRBV10-3 and TRBJ1-4, with 8 bases matching TRBD1. The germline gives CDR1 ENHRY, CDR2 SYGVKD. The V and J ends lost 3 bases and 8 bases, in that order; junction bases with no gene match: 11. This CDR3 is built from 16 residues. The CDR3 loop reads CAISDAGGGLREKLFF. The CDR3 region has the DNA TGTGCCATCAGTGACGCAGGGGGCGGCCTTAGAGAAAAACTGTTTTTT.

This clone was seen a single time. The chain uses TRBV6-1 and TRBJ1-2; 7 bases agree with TRBD1. The length of the CDR3 is 15 residues. The ends lost 6 bases at V and 4 bases at J; junction bases unmatched: 11. The germline gives CDR1 MNHNS, CDR2 SASEGT. CDR3 DNA: TGTGCCAGCAGCCTCGGGGAGGGGGCTGGCTATGGCTACACCTTC. As protein: CASSLGEGAGYGYTF.

The chain links TRBV19 to TRBJ1-1, with 7 bases aligning to TRBD1. V lost 5 bases, J lost 6 bases, and 6 bases stayed unmatched. Germline V lookup: CDR1 LNHDA, CDR2 SQIVND (reference sequence). The CDR3 length is 13 residues. This CDR3 reads CASSADRAPEAFF. The CDR3 DNA reads TGTGCCAGTAGTGCCGACAGGGCCCCTGAAGCTTTCTTT.

The chain recombines TRBV7-8 with TRBJ1-5; D gene uncertain. V lost 1 base and J 6 bases, leaving 13 bases between the germline ends. Germline V gene lookup returns CDR1 SGHVS and CDR2 FQNEAQ. The CDR3 is made up of 15 amino acids. In DNA, the CDR3 is TGTGCCAGCAGCTTAGTTGAGGAGGGTAGTCAGCCCCAGCATTTT. Encoded protein: CASSLVEEGSQPQHF.

V is TRBV28 and J is TRBJ1-5; TRBD1 matches 9 bases. The germline gives CDR1 MDHEN, CDR2 SYDVKM. The trim removed 8 bases at V and 6 bases at J, leaving 11 bases unmatched. The CDR3 extends over 15 amino acids. CDR3 nucleotides: TGTGCCAGCCTCCGGGGGGGACAGGGAGGTCAGCCCCAGCATTTT. This sequence encodes CASLRGGQGGQPQHF. The variable domain in full, completed from reference TRBV28 and TRBJ1-5, reads DVKVTQSSRYLVKRTGEKVFLECVQDMDHENMFWYRQDPGLGLRLIYFSYDVKMKEKGDIPEGYSVSREKKERFSLILESASTNQTSMYLCASLRGGQGGQPQHFGDGTRLSIL.

This chain joins TRBV6-5 and TRBJ2-7; no clear D. This CDR3 region has 14 residues. Trimming shortened V by 5 bases and J by 2 bases, and 13 bases separated the two germline ends. Per the germline V gene, CDR1 is MNHEY and CDR2 is SVGAGI. CDR3 nucleotides: TGTGCCAGCAGTCCTAACACCGGGCCCTACGAGCAGTACTTC. It is translated as CASSPNTGPYEQYF.

This chain uses TRBV29-1 with TRBJ1-4, with D maybe TRBD1 (6 bases). V was shortened by 7 bases and J by 7 bases, with 22 bases between the two germline ends. CDR1 is SQVTM, CDR2 ANQGSEA, per germline. The CDR3 has 15 residues. The CDR3 is CSATELGAGSEKLFF. DNA for the CDR3: TGCAGCGCGACGGAATTGGGGGCAGGGAGTGAAAAACTGTTTTTT.

Points on this clone: Relative to the germline gene, one junction end is altered; a read error may explain this. V and J are TRBV7-7 and TRBJ2-2; 7 bases line up with TRBD1. The CDR3 has 15 amino acids. Germline V CDR1 and CDR2: SSHAT, FNYEAQ (reference sequence). The CDR3 bases are TGTGCTAGCAGCCTCGGGACAGCGAACACCGGGGAGCTGTTTTTT. It is translated as CASSLGTANTGELFF. Together with reference TRBV7-7 and TRBJ2-2, the CDR3 gives the full variable domain: GAGVSQSPRYKVTKRGQDVTLRCDPISSHATLYWYQQALGQGPEFLTYFNYEAQPDKSGLPSDRFSAERPEGSISTLTIQRTEQRDSAMYRCASSLGTANTGELFFGEGSRLTVL.

J is TRBJ1-1 and V is TRBV18, with D maybe TRBD1 (6 bases). CDR3 length equals 15 residues. The V end lost 5 bases, the J end lost 0 bases, and 13 bases lay between the germline ends. CDR1 and CDR2 (germline): KGHSH, LQKENI. The CDR3 sequence is CASSDTGRMNTEAFF. The CDR3 coding sequence is TGTGCCAGCTCAGACACAGGGAGGATGAACACTGAAGCTTTCTTT.

J is TRBJ1-2 and V is TRBV18; possibly TRBD1 for D (5 bases). This CDR3 spans 15 amino acids. V gave up 1 base and J gave up 4 bases, with 13 bases separating them. Germline values: CDR1 KGHSH, CDR2 LQKENI. The CDR3 DNA reads TGTGCCAGCTCACCACAAAAGGGGACGGCCTATGGCTACACCTTC. This encodes CASSPQKGTAYGYTF.

The V call is TRBV15, the J call TRBJ1-2; D remains unclear. V was trimmed by 5 bases and J by 3 bases, leaving 22 bases between them. CDR3 size: 17 residues. CDR1 and CDR2 from the germline V gene are LNHNV and YYDKDF (reference sequence). CDR3 nucleotide sequence: TGTGCCACCAGCCCTGACGAGGGTAAAGCATATCACTATGGCTACACCTTC. Amino acids: CATSPDEGKAYHYGYTF.

The rearrangement links TRBV9 to TRBJ2-5; 8 bases agree with TRBD2. Germline CDR1 SGDLS, CDR2 YYNGEE. This CDR3 is built from 16 residues. J lost 2 bases, V lost 2 bases, and 8 bases had no gene match. CDR3: CASSVSSGGAQETQYF. The DNA of the CDR3 is TGTGCCAGCAGCGTTTCAAGCGGGGGTGCACAAGAGACCCAGTACTTC.

The chain couples TRBV27 to TRBJ2-5, with 9 bases fitting TRBD2. This CDR3 is 15 amino acids long. V gave up 3 bases and J gave up 3 bases; unmatched junction bases: 5. Germline V gene sequence: CDR1 MNHEY, CDR2 SMNVEV (reference sequence). The DNA of the CDR3 is TGTGCCAGCAGTTTCTCTCTAGCGGGGAAAGAGACCCAGTACTTC. This encodes CASSFSLAGKETQYF.

The rearrangement uses TRBV9 and TRBJ2-1; D perhaps matches TRBD2 (6 bases). The CDR3 spans 15 residues. Germline CDR1 SGDLS, CDR2 YYNGEE. Trimming shortened V by 0 bases and J by 9 bases, and 16 bases separated the two germline ends. CDR3 nucleotide sequence: TGTGCCAGCAGCGTAGCTACCGGAGGGCGGGGTGAGCAGTTCTTC. Amino acid sequence: CASSVATGGRGEQFF.

This rearrangement joins TRBV29-1 to TRBJ2-3; TRBD2 aligns across 10 bases. This CDR3 is built from 15 residues. J lost 3 bases, V lost 1 base, and 4 bases had no gene match. Per the germline V gene, CDR1 is SQVTM and CDR2 is ANQGSEA. The CDR3 reads CSVEGSGGATDTQYF. The CDR3 bases are TGCAGCGTTGAAGGGAGCGGGGGGGCAACAGATACGCAGTATTTT.

This rearrangement joins TRBV5-5 to TRBJ1-5; no reliable D call. The germline V and J ends were trimmed by 4 bases and 7 bases, with 15 bases remaining between them. Per the germline V gene, CDR1 is SGHKS and CDR2 is YYEKEE (reference sequence). CDR3 length: 14 amino acids. As DNA, the CDR3 is TGTGCCAGCAGCCATTACCTGATGGGACAGCCCCAGCATTTT. Its translation: CASSHYLMGQPQHF.

This chain uses TRBV10-3 with TRBJ2-7, with TRBD1 matching over 7 bases. Looked up from germline, CDR1 is ENHRY and CDR2 is SYGVKD. Trimming at V came to 6 bases and at J to 7 bases, leaving 12 bases not matched to a gene. The CDR3 runs 14 residues. The CDR3 protein is CAIRGDSFSGEQYV. CDR3 nucleotides: TGTGCCATCAGAGGGGACAGCTTCTCCGGTGAGCAGTACGTC.

The chain joins TRBV10-1 to TRBJ2-7, with unresolved D. Trimming took off 4 bases at V and 1 base at J, with 8 bases between the two ends. The CDR3 length is 13 residues. From germline, CDR1 is WNHNN and CDR2 SYGVQD (reference sequence). CDR3 in DNA: TGCGCCAGCAGTGTGGGAATTTCCTACGAGCAGTACTTC. Translating it yields CASSVGISYEQYF.

This clone was seen more than once but under ten times. DNA of the CDR3: TGTGCCAGCTCACCACGTAGGGCGGAGGTTGGTGATCAGCCCCAGCATTTT. Its translation is CASSPRRAEVGDQPQHF. The V call is TRBV18, the J call TRBJ1-5; D is uncertain. V gave up 1 base and J gave up 5 bases, with 18 bases separating them. There are 17 residues in the CDR3. The germline V gene encodes CDR1 KGHSH and CDR2 LQKENI.

The V gene is TRBV28, the J gene TRBJ2-7, with 8 bases lining up with TRBD1. Germline CDR1 is MDHEN and CDR2 is SYDVKM. The CDR3 length is 16 residues. V lost 6 bases to trimming and J lost 1 base; unmatched junction nucleotides: 11. The CDR3 is CASSGQGSGASYEQYF. The CDR3 nucleotides are TGTGCCAGCAGCGGACAGGGCAGTGGGGCATCCTACGAGCAGTACTTC.

V usage is TRBV6-1 and J usage is TRBJ2-1; TRBD2 matches at 11 bases. Germline V CDR1 and CDR2: MNHNS, SASEGT. V lost 3 bases to trimming and J lost 15 bases; unmatched junction nucleotides: 28. This CDR3 has 20 amino acids. Here the CDR3 DNA reads TGTGCCAGCAGTGAGAAATCCGGGCTCGGTTTAGCGGGAGGGTTGAAAGGCATGTTCTTC. It yields the protein CASSEKSGLGLAGGLKGMFF.

CDR3 region: CASSTGMGEKLFF. Written as DNA, the CDR3 is TGTGCCAGCTCGACAGGGATGGGCGAAAAACTGTTTTTT. This rearrangement joins TRBV6-5 to TRBJ1-4; 7 bases align to TRBD1. The J segment lost 8 bases and the V segment lost 8 bases, leaving 8 bases of the junction unmatched. This CDR3 comprises 13 residues. CDR1 and CDR2 (germline): MNHEY, SVGAGI.

The rearrangement uses TRBV7-2 and TRBJ2-7, with unresolved D. Germline V gene sequence: CDR1 SGHTA, CDR2 FQGNSA. The CDR3 loop spans 14 amino acids. Between the trimmed V and J ends, which lost 5 bases and 0 bases, there was a span of 11 bases. The CDR3 spells CASSLDGRSYEQYV. The CDR3 region has the DNA TGTGCCAGCAGCCTGGACGGGCGCTCCTACGAGCAGTACGTC.

This rearrangement joins TRBV2 to TRBJ2-3; 14 bases are shared with TRBD2. The ends lost 5 bases at V and 0 bases at J; junction bases unmatched: 1. This CDR3 comprises 16 residues. Germline V gene sequence: CDR1 SNHLY, CDR2 FYNNEI. In DNA, the CDR3 is TGTGCCAGCAGTCGGACTAGCGGGAGGAGCACAGATACGCAGTATTTT. Protein sequence: CASSRTSGRSTDTQYF.